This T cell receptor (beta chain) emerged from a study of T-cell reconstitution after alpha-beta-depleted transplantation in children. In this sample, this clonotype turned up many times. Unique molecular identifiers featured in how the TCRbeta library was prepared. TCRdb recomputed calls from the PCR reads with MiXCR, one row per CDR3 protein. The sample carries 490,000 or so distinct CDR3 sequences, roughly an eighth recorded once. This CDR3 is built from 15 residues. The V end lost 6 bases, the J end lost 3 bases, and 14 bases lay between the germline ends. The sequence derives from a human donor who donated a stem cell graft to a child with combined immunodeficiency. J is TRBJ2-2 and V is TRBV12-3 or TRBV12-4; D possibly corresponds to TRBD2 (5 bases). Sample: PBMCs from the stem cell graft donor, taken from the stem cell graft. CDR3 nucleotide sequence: TGTGCCAGCAGGCCGGAGGAGGTATACACCGGGGAGCTGTTTTTT. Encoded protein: CASRPEEVYTGELFF.